This T cell receptor (beta chain) originates from a study of patients and donors after allogeneic stem cell transplantation. Germline CDR1 reads SNHLY; CDR2 reads FYNNEI. V was clipped by 8 bases and J by 7 bases, with 21 bases between them. The CDR3 has 15 residues. TCRdb re-called the RT-PCR reads with MiXCR, one entry per CDR3 protein. The profile shows some 880,000 distinct CDR3 sequences, around 17% of them singletons. The sequence was collected from a human donor who was either an allogeneic HSCT recipient or a stem cell or donor lymphocyte infusion donor (not recorded which). It is not recorded whose cells these are; they may come from a transplant donor. The sample taken for sequencing was blood, either unsorted or a sorted T cell fraction (not recorded which). The chain links TRBV2 to TRBJ2-1; either TRBD1 or TRBD2 may fit D (6 bases each). The CDR3 protein is CASGRWGQGTNEQFF. In DNA, the CDR3 is TGTGCCAGCGGGAGGTGGGGCCAGGGGACGAATGAGCAGTTCTTC.